A few counts support the clone carrying this T cell receptor (beta chain). The germline CDR1 and CDR2 sequences are LGHNT and FRNRAP. V gave up 4 bases and J gave up 3 bases, with 12 bases separating them. The CDR3 extends over 14 amino acids. This sample was taken from a study of CD8 T cells in ankylosing spondylitis. Preparation of TCR beta libraries was done by quantitative 5'-RACE with molecular barcodes. Each CDR3 protein gets one entry after TCRdb re-called the 5' RACE reads with MiXCR. The table has some 300,000 distinct CDR3 sequences, around 20% seen once; the top ten hold 3.5%. Material: blood, either unsorted or a sorted T cell fraction (not recorded which). This receptor was obtained from a female donor with ankylosing spondylitis or in good health (not recorded which). The chain recombines TRBV12-5 with TRBJ1-1; D perhaps matches TRBD1 (5 bases). CDR3 region: CASGSQRGDTEAFF. The CDR3 region has the DNA TGTGCTAGTGGTTCCCAAAGGGGCGACACTGAAGCTTTCTTT.